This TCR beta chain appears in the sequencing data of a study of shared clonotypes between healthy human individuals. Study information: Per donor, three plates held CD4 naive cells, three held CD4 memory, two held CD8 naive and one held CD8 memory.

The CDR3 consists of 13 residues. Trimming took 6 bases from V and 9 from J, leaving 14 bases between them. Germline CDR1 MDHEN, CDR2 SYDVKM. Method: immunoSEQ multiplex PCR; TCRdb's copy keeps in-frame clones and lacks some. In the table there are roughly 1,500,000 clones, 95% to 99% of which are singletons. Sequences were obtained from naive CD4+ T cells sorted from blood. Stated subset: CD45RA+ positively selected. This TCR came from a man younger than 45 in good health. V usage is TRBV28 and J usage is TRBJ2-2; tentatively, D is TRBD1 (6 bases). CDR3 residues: CASSEQGIRELFF. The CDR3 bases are TGTGCCAGCAGCGAACAGGGAATCAGGGAGCTGTTTTTT.